This TCR beta chain was retrieved from a study of blood T cell repertoires in COVID-19 (dated by TCRdb to the early 2020s). Concerning the study at large: The collaborator samples originated in the United States, Italy and Spain and spanned the acute and convalescent phases of COVID-19. The material from the prospective study consisted of cDNA or gDNA derived from T cells, B-cell-depleted T cells, or PBMCs. Subjects who had been exposed to COVID-19, were actively infected with it, or had recovered from it provided the deeply sampled blood TCRbeta repertoires that made up the dataset. The repertoires were released in a freely available public database intended as a resource for research on the immune response to SARS-CoV-2. The samples were drawn from two sources: the first 160 participants of the ongoing ImmuneRACE study, and 1,254 subjects contributed by 6 global collaborators. The sample metadata nearly always contained a de-identified subject ID, COVID-19 status, age in years and sex. Where HLA class I and class II types were available, the types were taken from metadata supplied by the sample provider, not from assay-based typing.

As to this clone: It has no known antigen specificity. No base qualities exist here, and no much larger clone lies one base off it.

The collaborating institutions used their own protocols to collect whole blood in K2EDTA tubes. For TCRbeta analysis, collaborators shipped samples as frozen whole blood, isolated PBMCs, or DNA extracted from either of those sample types. TCRbeta CDR3 regions were amplified from genomic DNA using the immunoSEQ Assay, a bias-controlled multiplex PCR. From the authors' description of their analysis: Nucleated cell counts per sample were estimated from amplification of reference gene primers within the assay. To quantify the absolute abundance of each unique TCRbeta CDR3 rearrangement, sequence reads were collapsed and filtered. Productive Simpson clonality was computed per sample as the square root of Simpson's diversity index over productive rearrangements. TCRdb obtained this table from immuneACCESS and retained in-frame rearrangements with V and J assigned. These tables miss some clones; where compared with another copy, unresolved V genes account for less than half of the shortfall, and the remainder is unexplained. That table supplies the V and J calls and clone size; D and trimming were determined from the DNA. Within this sample are roughly 59,000 clones, with under 80% of them counted one time only. The ten largest clonotypes hold roughly 10% of the sample.

The study at large found these results: How much clinical and demographic metadata was included differed by source and by participant, and the metadata was provided uncurated.

Sequencing was done on a sample of peripheral blood. This sequence was found in a human donor in a cohort sampled during active COVID-19.

CDR3 protein: CASSLSPSGTQYF. The base sequence is TGTGCCAGCAGCTTATCTCCGTCCGGGACCCAGTACTTC. This chain is built from TRBV5-6 and TRBJ2-5, with no reliable assignment of the D segment. Between the V and J ends, shortened by 2 bases and 7 bases respectively, the junction contains 12 bases. Taken from the germline V gene, the CDR1 and CDR2 loops are SGHDT and YYEEEE. The CDR3 measures 13 amino acids from cysteine to phenylalanine. Only the CDR3 DNA is retained, 39 bases long and in frame from the first base.